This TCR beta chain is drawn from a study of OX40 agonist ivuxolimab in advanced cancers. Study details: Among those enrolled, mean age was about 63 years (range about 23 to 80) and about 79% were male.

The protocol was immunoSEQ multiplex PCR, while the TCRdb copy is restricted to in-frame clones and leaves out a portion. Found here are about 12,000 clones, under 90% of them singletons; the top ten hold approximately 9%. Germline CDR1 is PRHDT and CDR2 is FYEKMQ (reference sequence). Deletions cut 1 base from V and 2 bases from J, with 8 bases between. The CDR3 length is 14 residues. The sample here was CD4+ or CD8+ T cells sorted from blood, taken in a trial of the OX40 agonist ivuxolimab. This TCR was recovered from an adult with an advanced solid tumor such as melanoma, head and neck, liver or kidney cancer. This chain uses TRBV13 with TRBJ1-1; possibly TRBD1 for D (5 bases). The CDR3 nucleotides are TGTGCCAGCAGCTTAGAACAGGTAAACACTGAAGCTTTCTTT. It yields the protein CASSLEQVNTEAFF.